This is a list of T cell receptor beta chains from one sample in a study of cytomegalovirus exposure and HLA in healthy donors. Data came from immunoSEQ multiplex PCR; TCRdb stores just in-frame clones and leaves some out. The table lists approximately 160,000 clones, 77% of them singletons. What was sequenced was PBMCs. The receptors were sampled from a woman aged 40 to 50 in good health and CMV-seropositive. CDR3s include the opening cysteine and the closing phenylalanine or tryptophan. D genes are given only for firm matches. Clone size is not always given. Where it is, it says once, few, many or a class for expanded clones.

D	J	V	size	DNA	CDR3
TRBD2	TRBJ2-7	TRBV29-1	.	TGCAGCGTTGACGGGGGGAACTACGAGCAGTACTTC	CSVDGGNYEQYF
.	TRBJ1-1	TRBV5-1	.	TGCGCCAGCAGCTTGGGAGGGCCTGAAGCTTTCTTT	CASSLGGPEAFF
.	TRBJ1-6	TRBV18	.	TGTGCCAGCTCACCTGAGGACAGATCACCCCTCCACTTT	CASSPEDRSPLHF
TRBD2	TRBJ2-1	TRBV7-2	.	TGTGCCAGCAGCTTAGTAGCGGGGGGGCCTTACAATGAGCAGTTCTTC	CASSLVAGGPYNEQFF
TRBD1	TRBJ2-7	TRBV9	.	TGTGCCAGCAGCGCGCCGGACAGGGGATACCACGAGCAGTACTTC	CASSAPDRGYHEQYF
TRBD1	TRBJ1-3	TRBV11-2	.	TGTGCCAGCAGGTCCGGGACAGAGGTTGGAAACACCATATATTTT	CASRSGTEVGNTIYF
.	TRBJ2-2	TRBV30	.	TGTGCCTGGAGCCGGTGGAGTGGGACCGGGGAGCTGTTTTTT	CAWSRWSGTGELFF
.	TRBJ2-1	TRBV4-3	.	TGCGCCAGCAGCCAAGATGCTGCCTTTAGCTCCTACAATGAGCAGTTCTTC	CASSQDAAFSSYNEQFF
.	TRBJ1-2	TRBV7-2	once	TGTGCCAGCAGCCTCAGGGGAGATGTGGGCTACACCTTC	CASSLRGDVGYTF
.	TRBJ2-5	TRBV19	.	TGTGCCAGTAGGGCGTTGGAGGGTCAAGAGACCCAGTACTTC	CASRALEGQETQYF
TRBD2	TRBJ2-5	TRBV5-1	once	TGCGCCAGCAGCTTGGTAGGACTAGGATCAGAGACCCAGTACTTC	CASSLVGLGSETQYF
TRBD1	TRBJ2-3	TRBV30	.	TGTGCCTGGAGTTCTGGGACAGGGGTTACAGATACGCAGTATTTT	CAWSSGTGVTDTQYF
.	TRBJ2-3	TRBV7-9	once	TGTGCCAGCAGCTCCAGTGATACGCAGTATTTT	CASSSSDTQYF
TRBD1	TRBJ2-6	TRBV11-2	.	TGTGCCAGCAGCTTAGGGTGGGGACAGGGGGCTACTGGGGCCAACGTCCTGACTTTC	CASSLGWGQGATGANVLTF
.	TRBJ2-5	TRBV30	.	TGTGCCTGGAGTGTACAACTAGGGGGAGAGACCCAGTACTTC	CAWSVQLGGETQYF
.	TRBJ1-2	TRBV6-5	.	TGTGCCAGCAGTTACCGGGAGGGGGGCTATGGCTACACCTTC	CASSYREGGYGYTF
TRBD1	TRBJ2-7	TRBV7-9	once	TGTGCCAGCATCAAGACAGGGGTCTCCTACGAGCAGTACTTC	CASIKTGVSYEQYF
.	TRBJ1-2	TRBV29-1	.	TGCAGCGTTGGGACAGAACAACGCTACACCTTC	CSVGTEQRYTF
.	TRBJ1-2	TRBV7-9	.	TGTGCCAGCAGCTTAGGAAGGGAGAGGGATGGCTACACCTTC	CASSLGRERDGYTF
.	TRBJ1-3	TRBV9	.	TGTGCCAGCAGCGTAGAAGGGACTTTGGCTGGAAACACCATATATTTT	CASSVEGTLAGNTIYF
.	TRBJ2-3	TRBV6-1	.	TGTGCCAGCAGTGCTGGGGCGCAGGCAGATACGCAGTATTTT	CASSAGAQADTQYF
.	TRBJ2-1	TRBV9	.	TGTGCCAGCAGCGAGGCCCTGGGCGGGGAGCAGTTCTTC	CASSEALGGEQFF
TRBD1	TRBJ2-7	TRBV6-6	.	TGTGCCAGCAGTGACAGGGGGAGAGCCTACGAGCAGTACTTC	CASSDRGRAYEQYF
TRBD1	TRBJ1-2	TRBV28	.	TGTGCCAGCATCCCCGGACAGGGGGCGACTGGCTACACCTTC	CASIPGQGATGYTF
.	TRBJ1-2	TRBV5-6	.	TGTGCCAGCAGCCCCCGACTGAAAGCTAACTATGGCTACACCTTC	CASSPRLKANYGYTF
.	TRBJ1-1	TRBV30	.	TGTGCCTGGGATCAGAGGATGAACACTGAAGCTTTCTTT	CAWDQRMNTEAFF
.	TRBJ2-7	TRBV7-6	.	TGTGCCAGCAGCTTATGGAGCGGGTACGAGCAGTACTTC	CASSLWSGYEQYF
.	TRBJ1-1	TRBV28	.	TGTGCCAGCAGTTTACTCACAGGCATGAACACTGAAGCTTTCTTT	CASSLLTGMNTEAFF
.	TRBJ1-2	TRBV19	.	TGTGCCAGTAGTATCGGTTTACCGGGCTATGGCTACACCTTC	CASSIGLPGYGYTF
TRBD2	TRBJ2-3	TRBV28	.	TGTGCCGCGTTTAGCGGGGGCACAGATACGCAGTATTTT	CAAFSGGTDTQYF
.	TRBJ2-3	TRBV28	.	TGTGCCAGCAGTTTGGCACAGCCCACAGATACGCAGTATTTT	CASSLAQPTDTQYF
TRBD2	TRBJ2-5	TRBV10-3	.	TGTGCCATCAGTAAGCCGGGACTAGCGGGAGTCTTAGAGACCCAGTACTTC	CAISKPGLAGVLETQYF
.	TRBJ1-4	TRBV28	.	TGTGCCAGCAGCTCCAGGGTGGGCAATGAAAAACTGTTTTTT	CASSSRVGNEKLFF
.	TRBJ1-2	TRBV30	few	TGTGCCTGGGGCAGGTCCTATGGCTACACCTTC	CAWGRSYGYTF
.	TRBJ1-1	TRBV7-9	.	TGTGCCAGCAGCTTAGCAGGGGCTCCTGAAGCTTTCTTT	CASSLAGAPEAFF
.	TRBJ2-1	TRBV7-2	.	TGTGCCAGCAGCTTAGCACTGGGGGCGCTCTCTGAGCAGTTCTTC	CASSLALGALSEQFF
.	TRBJ1-5	TRBV5-6	.	TGTGCCAGCAGGCGGGAGGGGGGAATCGGTCAGCCCCAGCATTTT	CASRREGGIGQPQHF
.	TRBJ2-2	TRBV10-2	.	TGCGCCAGCAGTGGGGGGGGAGGGGGCACCGGGGAGCTGTTTTTT	CASSGGGGGTGELFF
TRBD1	TRBJ2-5	TRBV5-1	.	TGCGCCAGCAGCTACGGACAGGACCCTTGGGAGACCCAGTACTTC	CASSYGQDPWETQYF